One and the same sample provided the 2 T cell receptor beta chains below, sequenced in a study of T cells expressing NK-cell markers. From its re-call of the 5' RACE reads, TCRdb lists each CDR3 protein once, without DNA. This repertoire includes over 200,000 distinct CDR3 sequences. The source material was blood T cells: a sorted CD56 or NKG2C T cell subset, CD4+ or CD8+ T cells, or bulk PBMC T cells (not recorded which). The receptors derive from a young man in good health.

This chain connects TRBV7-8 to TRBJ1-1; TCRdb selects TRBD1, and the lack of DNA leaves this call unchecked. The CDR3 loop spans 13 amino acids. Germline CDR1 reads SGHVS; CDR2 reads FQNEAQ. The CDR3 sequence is CASSSRWNTEAFF.

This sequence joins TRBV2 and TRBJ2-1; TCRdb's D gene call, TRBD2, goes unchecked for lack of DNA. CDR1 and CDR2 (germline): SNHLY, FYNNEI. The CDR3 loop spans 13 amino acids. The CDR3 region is CARPSGSGNEQFF.